This passage covers 14 T cell receptor beta chains from one sample sequenced in a study of response to subunit inactivated influenza vaccine. TCRdb reprocessed the RT-PCR reads with MiXCR, giving one entry per CDR3 protein. The sample contains around 850,000 distinct CDR3 sequences, roughly 20% of which appear only once. The sample consisted of PBMCs from blood, taken 4 to 6 days after vaccination. Receptors originate from a man aged 50-60 years who received an inactivated influenza vaccine.

The rearrangement joins TRBV10-3 to TRBJ2-7; maybe TRBD2 (5 bases). The V gene lost 10 bases and the J gene lost 0 bases, with 16 bases spanning the gap. Germline-derived CDR1 and CDR2 are ENHRY and SYGVKD. The CDR3 spans 14 residues. CDR3 DNA sequence: TGTGCCACCCGTCGGACGGAGGCCTCCTACGAGCAGTACTTC. Protein product: CATRRTEASYEQYF.

At least ten counts were recorded for this clonotype. V usage is TRBV10-3 and J usage is TRBJ2-5, with D tentatively TRBD1 (6 bases). The CDR3 totals 11 residues. Germline CDR1 ENHRY, CDR2 SYGVKD. The ends were cut back, 8 bases at V and 4 bases at J, with 8 bases in the middle. This CDR3 reads CAIGGGETQYF. The CDR3 DNA reads TGTGCCATCGGGGGCGGAGAGACCCAGTACTTC.

At least ten counts were recorded for this clonotype. The V gene is TRBV5-1, the J gene TRBJ2-7, with D possibly TRBD2 on 6 matching bases. The V end lost 3 bases, the J end lost 6 bases, and 16 bases lay between the germline ends. Germline CDR1 and CDR2: SGHRS and YFSETQ. This CDR3 has 14 amino acids. The CDR3 loop reads CASSWGDQLPEQYF. The CDR3 bases are TGCGCCAGCAGCTGGGGGGATCAACTCCCCGAGCAGTACTTC.

This clonotype was counted ten times or more. The genes are TRBV14 and TRBJ2-4; D remains unclear. The CDR3 has 16 residues. Germline assignment: CDR1 SGHDN and CDR2 FVKESK. Deletions cut 5 bases from V and 0 bases from J, with 14 bases between. The CDR3 here is CASSKGPSPAKNIQYF. CDR3 DNA sequence: TGTGCCAGCAGCAAAGGACCCTCCCCAGCCAAAAACATTCAGTACTTC.

This clonotype was detected only a few times. The gene calls are TRBV18 and TRBJ1-2; D is undetermined. Per germline, CDR1 KGHSH and CDR2 LQKENI. Trimming stripped 0 bases from V and 7 bases from J, with 6 bases between. The CDR3 contains 12 residues. The CDR3 region has the DNA TGTGCCAGCTCACCACCAGGGAGTGGCTACACCTTC. Translated: CASSPPGSGYTF. The whole variable domain, remainder taken from reference TRBV18 and TRBJ1-2, is NAGVMQNPRHLVRRRGQEARLRCSPMKGHSHVYWYRQLPEEGLKFMVYLQKENIIDESGMPKERFSAEFPKEGPSILRIQQVVRGDSAAYFCASSPPGSGYTFGSGTRLTVV.

The J gene is TRBJ2-7, the V gene TRBV6-1, with 9 bases identical to TRBD1. Germline V CDR1 and CDR2: MNHNS, SASEGT. The junction had 7 bases not matched to a gene; V was cut back by 6 bases and J by 4 bases. The CDR3 is made up of 14 amino acids. Here the CDR3 DNA reads TGTGCCAGCAGAACGGACAGGGGTACGTACGAGCAGTACTTC. It yields the protein CASRTDRGTYEQYF.

The rearrangement joins TRBV6-2 or TRBV6-3 to TRBJ1-2, with D uncertain. V dropped 0 bases and J dropped 5 bases, with 10 bases sitting between them. The germline V gene has CDR1 MNHEY and CDR2 SVGEGT. This CDR3 spans 14 amino acids. CDR3 coding DNA: TGTGCCAGCAGTTACTCCCGGAGAACGTATGGCTACACCTTC. It is translated as CASSYSRRTYGYTF.

This clonotype has only a few counts. V usage is TRBV25-1 and J usage is TRBJ2-7; no definite D call. The CDR3 spans 13 residues. V lost 3 bases to trimming and J lost 1 base, with 7 bases between them. Germline assignment: CDR1 MGHDK and CDR2 SYGVNS. CDR3 amino acids: CASSDWGSYEQYF. DNA for the CDR3: TGTGCCAGCAGTGATTGGGGTTCCTACGAGCAGTACTTC.

This clonotype was counted ten times or more. The chain is built from TRBV5-1 and TRBJ2-1; perhaps D is TRBD1 or TRBD2 (6 bases each). This CDR3 spans 16 amino acids. V dropped 1 base and J dropped 4 bases, with 15 bases sitting between them. Per germline, CDR1 SGHRS and CDR2 YFSETQ. The CDR3 coding sequence is TGCGCCAGCAGCTTGTTCCCAGGGGAGGATTACAATGAGCAGTTCTTC. It yields the protein CASSLFPGEDYNEQFF.

The V gene is TRBV5-1, the J gene TRBJ2-2; perhaps D is TRBD1 or TRBD2 (6 bases each). Germline V gene lookup returns CDR1 SGHRS and CDR2 YFSETQ. Trimming pared 3 bases from V and 6 bases from J, leaving 9 bases between. The CDR3 sequence is 13 residues long. As DNA, the CDR3 is TGCGCCAGCAGCTACGGGGGCGCCGGGGAGCTGTTTTTT. It codes for CASSYGGAGELFF.

For this clonotype: The conserved final phenylalanine or tryptophan is absent from the CDR3, which likely points to a read error. J is TRBJ2-3 and V is TRBV12-3 or TRBV12-4, with 7 bases fitting TRBD2. CDR3 length: 14 amino acids. The junction had 3 bases not matched to a gene; V was cut back by 6 bases and J by 0 bases. For the CDR3, the DNA is TGTGCCAGCAGACTAGCGCTTAGCACAGATACGCAGTATCTT. Its protein product is CASRLALSTDTQYL.

This chain links TRBV15 with TRBJ2-1; 7 bases map to TRBD2. CDR3 size: 17 residues. J gave up 8 bases and V 2 bases, and 15 bases lay outside the gene matches. From germline, CDR1 is LNHNV and CDR2 YYDKDF (reference sequence). The CDR3 is CATSRSPSLAASDEQFF. The CDR3 nucleotides are TGTGCCACCAGCAGATCCCCGTCTCTAGCGGCCTCGGATGAGCAGTTCTTC.

In this sample, this clonotype turned up a few times. V gene TRBV5-1 combines with J gene TRBJ1-1; D gene uncertain. Germline-derived CDR1 and CDR2 are SGHRS and YFSETQ. CDR3 length: 14 amino acids. The ends were cut back, 0 bases at V and 3 bases at J, with 9 bases in the middle. CDR3 sequence (DNA): TGCGCCAGCAGCTTGGTTTTTGGGGACACTGAAGCTTTCTTT. This encodes CASSLVFGDTEAFF.

This clonotype turned up a few times. The chain employs TRBV20-1 and TRBJ1-2; D is undetermined. Trimming removed 6 bases from V and 0 bases from J, with 17 bases in between. Germline V gives CDR1 DFQATT, CDR2 SNEGSKA (reference sequence). There are 15 residues in the CDR3. CDR3 region: CSANSFAGSNYGYTF. DNA of the CDR3: TGCAGTGCCAACTCTTTCGCAGGTTCTAACTATGGCTACACCTTC.